The 14 T cell receptor beta chains below come from one sample, sequenced in a study of blood T cell repertoires in COVID-19. Only in-frame clones appear in the TCRdb table, and some are missing; sequencing was by immunoSEQ multiplex PCR. In the table there are about 270,000 clones, around 82% of which are singletons. Input material: peripheral blood. The receptors shown here come from a woman between 45 and 60 years old who had recovered from COVID-19.

The rearrangement uses TRBV7-9 and TRBJ1-2, with D possibly TRBD1 on 5 matching bases. The CDR3 loop spans 14 amino acids. In germline, CDR1 is SEHNR, CDR2 FQNEAQ (reference sequence). The ends were cut back, 1 base at V and 2 bases at J, with 8 bases in the middle. The CDR3 here is CASSLGRGNYGYTF. The DNA of the CDR3 is TGTGCCAGCAGCTTAGGAAGGGGAAACTATGGCTACACCTTC.

The chain couples TRBV10-3 to TRBJ1-1, with no clear D. CDR1 is ENHRY and CDR2 is SYGVKD in the germline V gene. The CDR3 covers 11 residues. V was trimmed by 11 bases and J by 5 bases, leaving 12 bases between them. For the CDR3, the DNA is TGTGCCCTCGGGGTTGGAACTGAAGCTTTCTTT. This translates into CALGVGTEAFF.

The chain employs TRBV28 and TRBJ1-2; 10 bases line up with TRBD1. J was trimmed by 4 bases and V by 5 bases; bases with no gene match: 7. The CDR3 spans 15 residues. From germline, CDR1 is MDHEN and CDR2 SYDVKM. CDR3 in amino acids: CASSTAGTGAYGYTF. The CDR3, as DNA: TGTGCCAGCAGTACCGCCGGGACAGGGGCCTATGGCTACACCTTC.

V is TRBV29-1 and J is TRBJ2-4, with TRBD1 identical over 7 bases. CDR1 and CDR2 from the germline V gene are SQVTM and ANQGSEA. This CDR3 is 12 amino acids long. The trim removed 5 bases at V and 6 bases at J, leaving 4 bases unmatched. The CDR3 DNA is TGCAGCGTTAGTTCAGGGGGAAACATTCAGTACTTC. It yields the protein CSVSSGGNIQYF.

In its sample, this clone was seen once. Written as DNA, the CDR3 is TGTGCCAGCAGTTACGCGGGGGGGAACTCTGGAAACACCATATATTTT. Its translation: CASSYAGGNSGNTIYF. The chain is built from TRBV6-6 and TRBJ1-3; D might be TRBD1 (5 bases). Trimming removed 2 bases from V and 0 bases from J, with 11 bases in between. Germline V gene data show CDR1 as MNHNY and CDR2 as SVGAGI (reference sequence). CDR3 length: 16 residues.

The chain recombines TRBV4-3 with TRBJ1-1, with 7 bases aligning to TRBD1. Germline V CDR1 and CDR2: LGHNA, YSLEER. The CDR3 spans 15 residues. J lost 3 bases, V lost 2 bases, and 6 bases had no gene match. Written as DNA, the CDR3 is TGCGCCAGCAGCCAATTTGACAGGGCCGACACTGAAGCTTTCTTT. Translation gives CASSQFDRADTEAFF.

The gene calls are TRBV5-1 and TRBJ2-1, with 11 bases that match TRBD1. Germline V gene data show CDR1 as SGHRS and CDR2 as YFSETQ. This CDR3 spans 15 amino acids. The J segment lost 6 bases and the V segment lost 1 base, leaving 3 bases of the junction unmatched. The CDR3 loop reads CASSLTGTGGNEQFF. The CDR3 DNA follows: TGCGCCAGCAGCTTGACCGGGACAGGGGGCAATGAGCAGTTCTTC.

The J gene is TRBJ2-7, the V gene TRBV6-5; 10 bases match TRBD1. The CDR3 length is 15 residues. CDR1 and CDR2 (germline): MNHEY, SVGAGI. Trimming took 7 bases from V and 3 from J; bases not matched to a gene: 9. This CDR3 is CASTWGGTGDYEQYF. The CDR3 nucleotides are TGTGCCAGCACATGGGGTGGGACAGGGGACTACGAGCAGTACTTC.

This clone was seen a handful of times. The chain is built from TRBV7-3 and TRBJ2-5, with D perhaps TRBD2 (6 bases). V shed 6 bases and J shed 4 bases, with 18 bases lying between them. Germline loops: CDR1 SGHTA, CDR2 FQGTGA. This CDR3 contains 15 residues. The CDR3 DNA reads TGTGCCAGCAGTAGCACCGGGGCCGGGGGAGAGACCCAGTACTTC. Protein product: CASSSTGAGGETQYF.

The chain joins TRBV30 to TRBJ1-5; perhaps TRBD1 as D (6 bases). The CDR3 is 16 amino acids. Germline CDR1 GTSNPN, CDR2 SVGIG (reference sequence). V lost 1 base and J lost 3, with 16 bases in between. In nucleotides, the CDR3 is TGTGCCTGGAGTGGTTTGACAGGCGGTAACAATCAGCCCCAGCATTTT. Protein: CAWSGLTGGNNQPQHF.

Regarding this clone: Other DNA sequences in the same sample also yield this CDR3. The chain employs TRBV6-2 or TRBV6-3 and TRBJ2-7, with D uncertain. V gave up 6 bases and J gave up 1 base, with 13 bases separating them. CDR3 size: 14 residues. CDR1 MNHEY and CDR2 SVGEGT come from the germline V gene. The DNA of the CDR3 is TGTGCCAGCAGCTCCCCGACTGGTTCCTACGAGCAGTACTTC. Residues: CASSSPTGSYEQYF.

This clone showed up just a few times. This sequence joins TRBV28 and TRBJ2-3; weak D call: TRBD2 (6 bases). The V and J ends lost 7 bases and 2 bases respectively, with 25 bases between them. Germline values: CDR1 MDHEN, CDR2 SYDVKM. There are 18 residues in the CDR3. CDR3 protein: CASTPYGGTGPLTDTQYF. In DNA, the CDR3 is TGTGCCAGCACCCCCTATGGAGGGACCGGCCCGCTCACAGATACGCAGTATTTT.

This clone was counted many times. V gene TRBV28 combines with J gene TRBJ2-3; D is perhaps TRBD1 (7 bases). The CDR3 has 16 amino acids. Trimming pared 5 bases from V and 4 bases from J, leaving 19 bases between. Germline assignment: CDR1 MDHEN and CDR2 SYDVKM. CDR3 DNA sequence: TGTGCCAGCAGTCCAGGACCCAGGGGGGTCGCAGATACGCAGTATTTT. Translation: CASSPGPRGVADTQYF.

This chain joins TRBV27 and TRBJ1-5; D uncertain. Between the trimmed V and J ends, which lost 8 bases and 0 bases, there was a span of 14 bases. The length of the CDR3 is 15 residues. Germline lookup yields CDR1 MNHEY and CDR2 SMNVEV (reference sequence). The CDR3 region has the DNA TGTGCCAGCGGACTAAGACGGGATAGCAATCAGCCCCAGCATTTT. Residues: CASGLRRDSNQPQHF.